The clone carrying this T cell receptor (beta chain) was counted between two and nine times. No antigen is known for it. The CDR3 is 14 amino acids. From germline, CDR1 is DFQATT and CDR2 SNEGSKA (reference sequence). Trimming took 6 bases from V and 0 from J; bases not matched to a gene: 7. This sample stems from a study of early T cells in non-severe SARS-CoV-2 infection. Whole-study context: Chains stayed unpaired after sequencing of bulk RNA from unsorted whole blood.

Study-level points and caveats: A preference for anti-spike CD8 responses marked VDJdb matching, which missed private and CD4 specificities.

As part of library construction, unique molecular identifiers were attached to individual cDNA molecules. TCRdb reanalysed the 5' RACE reads using MiXCR and keeps one entry per CDR3 protein. The sample shows some 80,000 distinct CDR3 sequences, 12% of them seen only once. Input material: whole blood. This rearrangement joins TRBV20-1 to TRBJ2-7, with 8 bases matching TRBD2. This clonotype was sampled from an adult who was a healthcare worker with PCR-confirmed SARS-CoV-2 infection or an uninfected control (not recorded which). For the CDR3, the DNA is TGCAGTGCCCCGGGGGGGGGGAGCTCCTACGAGCAGTACTTC. Translated, it gives CSAPGGGSSYEQYF.